This TCR beta chain was captured in a study of T cell clonality in common variable immunodeficiency. Study results and caveats: Compared with healthy controls, CVID subjects showed increased TCRbeta clonality, mostly in about a third.

Repertoires were generated with immunoSEQ multiplex PCR, while TCRdb's copy carries only in-frame clones and drops some. The repertoire has roughly 58,000 clones, none seen only once; the ten largest take around 0.8%. This clone was seen a few times. Its matching antigen is unknown. The TCR sequence derives from a person between 18 and 70 years old in good health. Sequencing used peripheral blood mononuclear cells.

Partial CDR3 DNA: TGTGCCAGTAAGACAGGGGGGACAGATACG. Amino acids: CASKTGGTDT. The complete CDR3 reads CASKTGGTDTQYF. The chain couples TRBV19 to TRBJ2-3; TRBD1 aligns across 9 bases. Read coverage stops 3 residues before the CDR3 terminus; the germline J gene supplies the remainder. V lost 7 bases and J lost 3; bases outside the gene matches: 2. CDR1 and CDR2 (germline): LNHDA, SQIVND (reference sequence). The CDR3 runs to 13 residues.